A single sample gave rise to the 22 T cell receptor beta chains below, sequenced in a study of T cells in Graves' hyperthyroidism and ophthalmopathy. The investigators amplified TCR beta CDR3 regions from RNA transcripts. An initial round of RT-PCR targeting the TCR CDR3 relied on the HTBI primer set. TCRdb reanalysed the multiplex PCR reads using MiXCR and keeps one entry per CDR3 protein. The sample shows about 740,000 distinct CDR3 sequences, 13% to 15% of them seen only once. The sample consisted of blood. Receptor source: a woman aged 18-35 years with Graves' hyperthyroidism.

This clonotype came up many times. The chain recombines TRBV27 with TRBJ2-1; 9 nucleotides align to TRBD1. The V and J ends lost 2 bases and 9 bases, in that order; junction bases with no gene match: 11. CDR3 size: 16 residues. CDR1 MNHEY and CDR2 SMNVEV come from the germline V gene (reference sequence). CDR3 sequence reads: CASSLGETGGYGEQFF. CDR3 DNA: TGTGCCAGCAGTTTAGGGGAAACAGGGGGCTACGGTGAGCAGTTCTTC.

Only a few counts were recorded for this clonotype. The gene calls are TRBV14 and TRBJ2-2; D not resolved. The CDR3 totals 13 residues. Looked up from germline, CDR1 is SGHDN and CDR2 is FVKESK. With 1 base removed from V and 6 bases from J, the gap between germline ends came to 6 bases. The CDR3 DNA reads as TGTGCCAGCAGCCAAGTAATGGCCGGGGAGCTGTTTTTT. Amino acids: CASSQVMAGELFF.

This clonotype was counted at least ten times. The chain joins TRBV6-2 or TRBV6-3 to TRBJ2-1, with D perhaps TRBD1 (7 bases). CDR3 length equals 15 residues. Germline V gene sequence: CDR1 MNHEY, CDR2 SVGEGT. Trimming pared 2 bases from V and 3 bases from J, leaving 11 bases between. In nucleotides, the CDR3 is TGTGCCAGCAGTTACGCGGGACAGCACTACAATGAGCAGTTCTTC. Its translation is CASSYAGQHYNEQFF.

In its sample, this clonotype was seen many times. This sequence joins TRBV4-2 and TRBJ2-1, with 8 bases that match TRBD2. CDR3 size: 16 residues. V was pared by 2 bases and J by 0 bases, with 3 bases of the junction left unmatched. Germline V gene lookup returns CDR1 LGHNA and CDR2 YNFKEQ. CDR3 in amino acids: CASSQPSGSSYNEQFF. The CDR3 DNA reads TGTGCCAGCAGCCAACCCAGCGGGAGCTCCTACAATGAGCAGTTCTTC.

There are many counts of this clonotype. This chain uses TRBV12-3 or TRBV12-4 with TRBJ1-1, with D hard to call. Trimming pared 6 bases from V and 1 base from J, leaving 9 bases between. The CDR3 loop spans 13 amino acids. CDR3 coding DNA: TGTGCCAGCAGGATTCCAGGGAACACTGAAGCTTTCTTT. It encodes CASRIPGNTEAFF.

On this clonotype itself: This probably arose from a read error, given a far larger clone one base away. The V and J genes are TRBV9 and TRBJ2-7; 11 positions match TRBD2. V shed 4 bases, J shed 6 bases, and the junction held 6 bases outside the gene matches. This CDR3 is built from 14 residues. The germline V gene encodes CDR1 SGDLS and CDR2 YYNGEE. CDR3 in DNA: TGTGCCAGCAGCCCCGGGACTAGCGGCTGCGAGCAGTACTTC. Protein: CASSPGTSGCEQYF.

The chain couples TRBV12-3 or TRBV12-4 to TRBJ1-4; TRBD1 might be the D (6 bases). The CDR3 runs 17 residues. Trimming left V 5 bases short and J 5 bases short, with 21 bases between. Here the CDR3 reads CASSLGVRGAINEKLFF. In nucleotides, the CDR3 is TGTGCCAGCAGTCTAGGTGTTAGGGGGGCTATAAATGAAAAACTGTTTTTT.

This clonotype was recorded a few times. The rearrangement links TRBV3-1 to TRBJ1-4; D might be TRBD1 (5 bases). The germline CDR1 and CDR2 sequences are LGHDT and YNNKEL (reference sequence). The CDR3 runs 15 residues. With 4 bases removed from V and 7 bases from J, the gap between germline ends came to 16 bases. DNA of the CDR3: TGTGCCAGCAGCCCCGGCTGGGGGGAGGGTGAAAAACTGTTTTTT. Its protein product is CASSPGWGEGEKLFF.

This clonotype came up many times. V usage is TRBV30 and J usage is TRBJ1-1; D perhaps matches TRBD1 (6 bases). The germline V and J ends were trimmed by 6 bases and 3 bases, with 8 bases remaining between them. Germline CDR1 reads GTSNPN; CDR2 reads SVGIG (reference sequence). CDR3 length: 11 residues. CDR3 nucleotides: TGTGCCTGTACAGGGTACACTGAAGCTTTCTTT. Translating it yields CACTGYTEAFF. The full variable domain, its missing parts supplied by reference TRBV30 and TRBJ1-1, is SQTIHQWPATLVQPVGSPLSLECTVEGTSNPNLYWYRQAAGRGLQLLFYSVGIGQISSEVPQNLSASRPQDRQFILSSKKLLLSDSGFYLCACTGYTEAFFGQGTRLTVV.

As for this clonotype: The conserved closing phenylalanine or tryptophan is absent in this CDR3, likely reflecting a read error. The V and J genes are TRBV10-3 and TRBJ1-6; no definite D call. The CDR3 covers 13 residues. The germline V and J ends were trimmed by 6 bases and 8 bases, with 11 bases remaining between them. The germline gives CDR1 ENHRY, CDR2 SYGVKD. Written as DNA, the CDR3 is TGTGCCATCAGGGGCCGGTGGGATTCACCCCTCCACTCT. This encodes CAIRGRWDSPLHS.

J is TRBJ1-1 and V is TRBV9, with 7 bases fitting TRBD1. CDR1 and CDR2 from the germline V gene are SGDLS and YYNGEE. V lost 2 bases and J lost 3; bases outside the gene matches: 10. There are 16 residues in the CDR3. The CDR3 DNA is TGTGCCAGCAGCGTTAATCCGACAGGGAGGGACACTGAAGCTTTCTTT. Translated, it gives CASSVNPTGRDTEAFF.

The table lists this clonotype with many counts. The V gene is TRBV7-9, the J gene TRBJ1-1, with 7 bases aligning to TRBD1. This CDR3 has 15 residues. Germline V gene lookup returns CDR1 SEHNR and CDR2 FQNEAQ (reference sequence). The V and J ends lost 4 bases and 6 bases, in that order; junction bases with no gene match: 11. The CDR3, as DNA: TGTGCCAGCAGCTCCCGTTGGCAGGGGGAGGCTGAAGCTTTCTTT. The encoded protein is CASSSRWQGEAEAFF.

The rearrangement links TRBV29-1 to TRBJ1-2; D not resolved. This CDR3 contains 11 residues. Trimming removed 6 bases from V and 7 bases from J, with 12 bases in between. The germline gives CDR1 SQVTM, CDR2 ANQGSEA. The CDR3 nucleotides are TGCAGCGTCATTTCCCGCAGTGGCTACACCTTC. This gives the protein CSVISRSGYTF. The complete variable domain, with remaining parts taken from reference TRBV29-1 and TRBJ1-2, reads SAVISQKPSRDICQRGTSLTIQCQVDSQVTMMFWYRQQPGQSLTLIATANQGSEATYESGFVIDKFPISRPNLTFSTLTVSNMSPEDSSIYLCSVISRSGYTFGSGTRLTVV.

V usage is TRBV11-3 and J usage is TRBJ2-7; D is possibly TRBD2 (6 bases). V was shortened by 3 bases and J by 0 bases, with 12 bases between the two germline ends. CDR1 SGHNT and CDR2 YENEEA come from the germline V gene. The CDR3 runs to 15 residues. Here the CDR3 reads CASSFAGKRSYEQYF. The CDR3 DNA sequence: TGTGCCAGCAGCTTTGCGGGGAAGCGCTCCTACGAGCAGTACTTC. Complete variable domain (other parts from reference TRBV11-3 and TRBJ2-7): EAGVVQSPRYKIIEKKQPVAFWCNPISGHNTLYWYLQNLGQGPELLIRYENEEAVDDSQLPKDRFSAERLKGVDSTLKIQPAELGDSAVYLCASSFAGKRSYEQYFGPGTRLTVT.

The chain joins TRBV7-2 to TRBJ2-4; TRBD2 agrees at 8 bases. The CDR3 has 16 amino acids. Germline V CDR1 and CDR2: SGHTA, FQGNSA. After removal of 1 base from V and 4 bases from J, the junction contained 6 bases not matched to a gene. CDR3 protein: CASSLGAGGLKNIQYF. The CDR3 region has the DNA TGTGCCAGCAGCTTAGGGGCGGGGGGATTAAAAAACATTCAGTACTTC.

Comments on this clonotype: Lacking the conserved final phenylalanine or tryptophan, this CDR3 likely reflects a read error. The rearrangement uses TRBV11-2 and TRBJ2-3; no firm D call. CDR3 size: 12 residues. Germline CDR1 SGHAT, CDR2 FQNNGV. Between the trimmed V and J ends, which lost 2 bases and 3 bases, there was a span of 3 bases. The CDR3 sequence is CASSLPTDTQYI. CDR3 coding DNA: TGTGCCAGCAGCTTACCGACAGATACGCAGTATATT.

This clonotype was observed a few times. Given a much more abundant clone one base away, this may be a read error. In DNA, the CDR3 is TGTGCCTGGAGAGTTCAGGCAGGCGCCAATCAGCCCCAGCATTTT. Translation: CAWRVQAGANQPQHF. The chain carries TRBV30 and TRBJ1-5; D uncertain. The CDR3 totals 15 residues. V was trimmed by 3 bases and J by 3 bases, leaving 15 bases between them. Germline CDR1 reads GTSNPN; CDR2 reads SVGIG (reference sequence).

The V call is TRBV4-2, the J call TRBJ2-1, with 8 bases matching TRBD2. This CDR3 is built from 16 residues. With 0 bases clipped from V and 10 bases from J, the junction kept 11 bases outside the gene matches. Germline CDR1 reads LGHNA; CDR2 reads YNFKEQ. The CDR3 here is CASSQDRTSGSQEQFF. In DNA form, the CDR3 reads TGTGCCAGCAGCCAAGATCGTACAAGCGGGAGTCAAGAGCAGTTCTTC.

This clonotype was observed many times. The J gene is TRBJ1-1, the V gene TRBV7-8; no definite D call. Trimming shortened V by 1 base and J by 3 bases, and 9 bases separated the two germline ends. The CDR3 has 14 residues. Per germline, CDR1 SGHVS and CDR2 FQNEAQ. In nucleotides, the CDR3 is TGTGCCAGCAGCTTAGTCGTGATGGACACTGAAGCTTTCTTT. It encodes CASSLVVMDTEAFF.

In DNA, the CDR3 is TGTGCCAGTAGTATAGAACCCACCGGCGTCTATGGCTACACCTTC. Encoded protein: CASSIEPTGVYGYTF. The rearrangement uses TRBV19 and TRBJ1-2; D is unclear. Germline-derived CDR1 and CDR2 are LNHDA and SQIVND (reference sequence). There are 15 residues in the CDR3. The V end was cut by 0 bases, the J end by 4 bases, with 12 bases between.

Here the CDR3 DNA reads TGCAGTGCGGGTACTAGCGGGTACTTCAATGAGCAGTTCTTC. Protein sequence: CSAGTSGYFNEQFF. The genes are TRBV20-1 and TRBJ2-1; 9 bases align to TRBD2. The J segment lost 6 bases and the V segment lost 6 bases, leaving 9 bases of the junction unmatched. Germline-derived CDR1 and CDR2 are DFQATT and SNEGSKA (reference sequence). CDR3 length: 14 amino acids.

This clonotype was counted only a few times. At one boundary the junction diverges from the germline segment, which might be a read error. V usage is TRBV19 and J usage is TRBJ2-3; 10 bases map to TRBD2. This CDR3 comprises 16 residues. Germline V gene data show CDR1 as LNHDA and CDR2 as SQIVND (reference sequence). CDR3 region: CASSIERLAGADTQYF. The CDR3 DNA reads TGTGCCAGTAGCATAGAAAGGCTAGCGGGAGCAGATACGCAGTATTTT.